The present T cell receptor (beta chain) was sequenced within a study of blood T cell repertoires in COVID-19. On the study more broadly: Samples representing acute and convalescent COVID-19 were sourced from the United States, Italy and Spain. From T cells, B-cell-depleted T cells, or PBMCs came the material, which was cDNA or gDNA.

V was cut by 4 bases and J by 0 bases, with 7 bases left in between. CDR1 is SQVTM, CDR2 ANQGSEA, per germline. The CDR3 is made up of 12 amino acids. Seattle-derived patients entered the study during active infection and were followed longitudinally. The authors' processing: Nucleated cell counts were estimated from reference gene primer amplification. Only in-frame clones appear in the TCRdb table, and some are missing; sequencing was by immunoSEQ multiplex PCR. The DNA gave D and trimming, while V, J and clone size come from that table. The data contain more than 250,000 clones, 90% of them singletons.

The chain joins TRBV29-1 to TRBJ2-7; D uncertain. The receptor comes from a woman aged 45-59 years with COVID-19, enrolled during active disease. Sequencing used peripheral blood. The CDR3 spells CSVVSNSYEQYF. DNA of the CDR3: TGCAGCGTTGTTTCAAACTCCTACGAGCAGTACTTC.